One sample yielded the 16 T cell receptor beta chains listed below, sequenced in a study of beta chain features in type 1 diabetes (dated by TCRdb to the late 2010s). The library relied on the immunoSEQ multiplex PCR assay. The entire amount of isolated RNA was reverse transcribed using the High Capacity cDNA Reverse Transcription Kit, so the sequenced TCRB transcripts were expressed ones. Imported from immuneACCESS, the table was reduced by TCRdb to in-frame sequences with V and J called. These copies leave out some clones; in studies compared against another copy, an unresolved V gene accounts for under half, and the cause of the remainder is not known. The sample table holds about 620,000 clones, of which about 16% were seen once. The ten most abundant clones make up more than 0.08% of the sample. Sequencing was done on a sample of naive CD4+ T cells from blood. The sample's cell subset or site, from its label and the paper: true naive CD4+ T cells. All receptors derive from a man aged 18 to 35 in good health.

Only a few counts were recorded for this clone. The chain couples TRBV30 to TRBJ2-7; 7 nucleotides align to TRBD1. The CDR3 extends over 15 amino acids. The J segment lost 7 bases and the V segment lost 0 bases, leaving 12 bases of the junction unmatched. Germline V gene sequence: CDR1 GTSNPN, CDR2 SVGIG (reference sequence). CDR3 protein: CAWSVMGQGVREQYF. CDR3 coding DNA: TGTGCCTGGAGTGTAATGGGGCAGGGGGTCCGTGAGCAGTACTTC. Using reference TRBV30 and TRBJ2-7 for the parts outside the CDR3, the full variable domain is SQTIHQWPATLVQPVGSPLSLECTVEGTSNPNLYWYRQAAGRGLQLLFYSVGIGQISSEVPQNLSASRPQDRQFILSSKKLLLSDSGFYLCAWSVMGQGVREQYFGPGTRLTVT.

The chain recombines TRBV4-1 with TRBJ2-1; D ambiguous. Trimming left V 7 bases short and J 9 bases short, with 19 bases between. CDR1 and CDR2 from the germline V gene are MGHRA and YSYEKL. The CDR3 length is 14 residues. The CDR3 nucleotides read TGCGCCAGCAAGGGAAGACTGCATTCCACTGAGCAGTTCTTC. This sequence encodes CASKGRLHSTEQFF.

This clone was counted only a few times. This sequence joins TRBV6-5 and TRBJ2-7; D remains unclear. V dropped 2 bases and J dropped 1 base, with 15 bases sitting between them. The CDR3 has 16 residues. Per germline, CDR1 MNHEY and CDR2 SVGAGI. CDR3 amino acids: CASSYGRSLLSYEQYF. In nucleotides, the CDR3 is TGTGCCAGCAGTTACGGACGGAGTCTACTATCCTACGAGCAGTACTTC.

The chain is built from TRBV28 and TRBJ1-3; D remains ambiguous. CDR3 length equals 13 residues. The germline V gene has CDR1 MDHEN and CDR2 SYDVKM. V was trimmed by 3 bases and J by 0 bases, leaving 3 bases between them. The CDR3 spells CASSFLSGNTIYF. The CDR3 nucleotides read TGTGCCAGCAGTTTTCTCTCTGGAAACACCATATATTTT.

The chain couples TRBV15 to TRBJ1-5; 10 bases line up with TRBD1. Germline V gene lookup returns CDR1 LNHNV and CDR2 YYDKDF (reference sequence). V dropped 4 bases and J dropped 1; count of bases not matched to a gene: 7. There are 17 residues in the CDR3. CDR3 loop: CATSKNPGQGSNQPQHF. In DNA, the CDR3 is TGTGCCACCAGCAAGAACCCGGGACAGGGGAGCAATCAGCCCCAGCATTTT. Full variable domain (rest looked up from reference TRBV15 and TRBJ1-5): DAMVIQNPRYQVTQFGKPVTLSCSQTLNHNVMYWYQQKSSQAPKLLFHYYDKDFNNEADTPDNFQSRRPNTSFCFLDIRSPGLGDTAMYLCATSKNPGQGSNQPQHFGDGTRLSIL.

The chain carries TRBV10-3 and TRBJ1-1; 8 nucleotides match TRBD1. V shed 6 bases, J shed 4 bases, and the junction held 4 bases outside the gene matches. This CDR3 region has 13 residues. Germline V gene data show CDR1 as ENHRY and CDR2 as SYGVKD. The CDR3 nucleotides are TGTGCCATCAGAAAGACAGGGGCCACTGAAGCTTTCTTT. Encoded protein: CAIRKTGATEAFF.

This clone was found a few times. V and J are TRBV7-9 and TRBJ2-3; TRBD2 matches at 7 bases. This CDR3 is built from 15 residues. Germline V CDR1 and CDR2: SEHNR, FQNEAQ (reference sequence). J was trimmed by 1 base and V by 7 bases; bases with no gene match: 8. CDR3 sequence: CASTRFAGGTDTQYF. In DNA form, the CDR3 reads TGTGCCAGCACCCGTTTTGCGGGGGGCACAGATACGCAGTATTTT.

CDR3 DNA: TGTGCCAGCAGCTCCCCGTCGGGGTGGGCTGAGCAGTTCTTC. Its translation is CASSSPSGWAEQFF. The rearrangement links TRBV7-2 to TRBJ2-1, with a weak D call TRBD2 (5 bases). The V and J ends lost 4 bases and 9 bases respectively, with 16 bases between them. The germline V gene encodes CDR1 SGHTA and CDR2 FQGNSA. The CDR3 has 14 amino acids.

This clone was detected only a few times. This rearrangement joins TRBV23-1 to TRBJ2-5; D is uncertain. TRBV23-1 is identified as an open reading frame with a role that is uncertain. The V end was cut by 7 bases, the J end by 5 bases, with 8 bases between. The CDR3 is 11 amino acids. The CDR3 DNA reads TGCGCCAGCACCCGTAGGGAGACCCAGTACTTC. As protein: CASTRRETQYF.

This clone turned up a few times. The chain couples TRBV4-2 to TRBJ2-5; TRBD2 matches 12 bases. The CDR3 is 16 residues long. Germline loops: CDR1 LGHNA, CDR2 YNFKEQ. After removal of 3 bases from V and 5 bases from J, the junction contained 7 bases not matched to a gene. This CDR3 is CASSHASGGARETQYF. Here the CDR3 DNA reads TGTGCCAGCAGCCATGCTAGCGGGGGGGCCCGTGAGACCCAGTACTTC.

The chain joins TRBV5-4 to TRBJ2-7, with D possibly matching TRBD2 (5 bases). This CDR3 has 15 amino acids. The germline CDR1 and CDR2 sequences are SGHNT and YYREEE (reference sequence). V was pared by 3 bases and J by 3 bases, with 16 bases between. This chain's CDR3 is CASSYGRTGNYEQYF. The CDR3 DNA reads TGTGCCAGCAGCTACGGCCGGACGGGGAACTACGAGCAGTACTTC.

The chain recombines TRBV4-1 with TRBJ1-2; the match to TRBD1 covers 10 bases. From germline, CDR1 is MGHRA and CDR2 YSYEKL. CDR3 length equals 16 residues. After removal of 0 bases from V and 8 bases from J, the junction contained 9 bases not matched to a gene. CDR3 region: CASSQESRTGGDGYTF. The CDR3 nucleotides are TGCGCCAGCAGCCAAGAGTCCCGGACAGGGGGGGACGGCTACACCTTC.

The chain carries TRBV7-9 and TRBJ1-2, with TRBD1 identical over 8 bases. Trimming at V came to 5 bases and at J to 3 bases, leaving 17 bases not matched to a gene. CDR1 is SEHNR and CDR2 is FQNEAQ in the germline V gene (reference sequence). This CDR3 has 18 amino acids. The CDR3 protein is CASSLQESGTGLDYGYTF. For the CDR3, the DNA is TGTGCCAGCAGCCTTCAAGAAAGCGGGACAGGCTTAGACTATGGCTACACCTTC.

This clone was detected a few times. The rearrangement uses TRBV7-2 and TRBJ2-2; tentatively, D is TRBD2 (5 bases). The CDR3 extends over 17 amino acids. The germline V and J ends were trimmed by 5 bases and 0 bases, with 16 bases remaining between them. Germline V lookup: CDR1 SGHTA, CDR2 FQGNSA. The CDR3, as DNA: TGTGCCAGCAGCACAACCGGGAAAGGGTCGAACACCGGGGAGCTGTTTTTT. Protein sequence: CASSTTGKGSNTGELFF.

This clone came up a few times. CDR3 protein: CASSALQGTGNTIYF. The CDR3 coding sequence is TGTGCCAGCAGCGCCCTACAGGGGACTGGAAACACCATATATTTT. This sequence joins TRBV9 and TRBJ1-3, with 7 bases aligning to TRBD1. After removal of 3 bases from V and 2 bases from J, the junction contained 5 bases not matched to a gene. Germline-derived CDR1 and CDR2 are SGDLS and YYNGEE. The CDR3 has 15 residues.

This chain uses TRBV4-3 with TRBJ2-7; D remains unclear. In germline, CDR1 is LGHNA, CDR2 YSLEER. V dropped 3 bases and J dropped 8 bases, with 14 bases sitting between them. The CDR3 loop spans 13 amino acids. CDR3 bases: TGCGCCAGCAGCCAGGACCGACACGTAAAGCAGTACTTC. It translates to CASSQDRHVKQYF.